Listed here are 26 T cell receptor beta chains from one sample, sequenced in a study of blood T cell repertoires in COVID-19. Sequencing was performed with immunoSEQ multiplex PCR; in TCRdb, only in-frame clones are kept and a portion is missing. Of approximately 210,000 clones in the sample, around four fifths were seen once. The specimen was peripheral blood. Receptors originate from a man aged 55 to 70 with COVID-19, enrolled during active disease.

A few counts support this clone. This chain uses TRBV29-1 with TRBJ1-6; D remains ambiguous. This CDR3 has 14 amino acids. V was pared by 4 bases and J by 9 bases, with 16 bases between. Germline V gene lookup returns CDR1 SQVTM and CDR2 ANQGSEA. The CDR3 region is CSVGFEGLGSPLHF. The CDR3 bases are TGCAGCGTTGGGTTCGAGGGTTTGGGTTCACCCCTCCACTTT.

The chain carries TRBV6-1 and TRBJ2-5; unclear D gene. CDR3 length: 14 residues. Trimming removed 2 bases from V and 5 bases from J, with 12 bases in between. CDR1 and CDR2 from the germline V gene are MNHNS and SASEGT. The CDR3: CASSESWQVETQYF. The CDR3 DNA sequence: TGTGCCAGCAGTGAATCATGGCAGGTGGAGACCCAGTACTTC.

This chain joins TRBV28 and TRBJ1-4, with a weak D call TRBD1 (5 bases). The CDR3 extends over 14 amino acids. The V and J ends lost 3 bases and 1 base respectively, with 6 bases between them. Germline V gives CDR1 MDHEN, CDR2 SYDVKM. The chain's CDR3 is CASSLGGTNEKLFF. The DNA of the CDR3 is TGTGCCAGCAGTTTGGGGGGAACTAATGAAAAACTGTTTTTT.

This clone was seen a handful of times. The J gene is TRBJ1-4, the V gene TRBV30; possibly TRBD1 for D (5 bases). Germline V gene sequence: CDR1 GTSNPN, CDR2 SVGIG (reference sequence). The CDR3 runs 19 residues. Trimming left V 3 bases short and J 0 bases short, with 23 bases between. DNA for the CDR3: TGTGCCTGGAGCCTGAGTGTAGGGATCCCGACAGCAACTAATGAAAAACTGTTTTTT. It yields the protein CAWSLSVGIPTATNEKLFF.

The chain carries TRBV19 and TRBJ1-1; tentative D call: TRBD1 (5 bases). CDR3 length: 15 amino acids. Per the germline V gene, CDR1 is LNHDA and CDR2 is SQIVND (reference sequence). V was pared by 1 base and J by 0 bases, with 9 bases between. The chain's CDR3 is CASSIAGLLNTEAFF. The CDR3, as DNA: TGTGCCAGTAGTATAGCGGGACTCTTGAACACTGAAGCTTTCTTT.

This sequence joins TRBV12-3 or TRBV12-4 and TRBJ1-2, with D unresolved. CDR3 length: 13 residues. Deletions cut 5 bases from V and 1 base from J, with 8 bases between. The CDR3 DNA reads TGTGCCAGCAGTGTCACAGTTAACTATGGCTACACCTTC. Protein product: CASSVTVNYGYTF.

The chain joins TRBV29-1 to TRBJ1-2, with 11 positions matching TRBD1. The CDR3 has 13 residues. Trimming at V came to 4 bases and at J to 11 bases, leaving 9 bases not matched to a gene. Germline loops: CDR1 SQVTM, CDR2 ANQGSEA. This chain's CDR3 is CSVAPGQGGAYTF. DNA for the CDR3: TGCAGCGTTGCGCCGGGACAGGGGGGCGCGTACACCTTC.

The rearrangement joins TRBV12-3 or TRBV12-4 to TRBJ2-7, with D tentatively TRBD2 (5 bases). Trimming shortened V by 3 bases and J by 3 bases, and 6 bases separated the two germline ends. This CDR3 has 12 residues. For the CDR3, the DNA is TGTGCCAGCAGTTTGGCGGGCTACGAGCAGTACTTC. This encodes CASSLAGYEQYF.

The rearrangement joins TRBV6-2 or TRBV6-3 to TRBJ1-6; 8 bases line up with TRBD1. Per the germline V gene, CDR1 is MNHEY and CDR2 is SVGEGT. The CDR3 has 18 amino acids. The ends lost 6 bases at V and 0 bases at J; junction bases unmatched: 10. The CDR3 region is CASSRPPDRVSYNSPLHF. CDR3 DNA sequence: TGTGCCAGCAGCCGCCCTCCGGACAGGGTCTCCTATAATTCACCCCTCCACTTT.

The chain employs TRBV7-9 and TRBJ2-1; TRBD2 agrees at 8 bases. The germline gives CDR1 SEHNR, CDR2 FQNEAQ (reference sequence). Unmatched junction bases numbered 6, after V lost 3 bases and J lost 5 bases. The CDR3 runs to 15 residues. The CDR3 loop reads CASSFWLAGNNEQFF. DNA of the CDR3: TGTGCCAGCAGCTTCTGGCTAGCGGGTAACAATGAGCAGTTCTTC.

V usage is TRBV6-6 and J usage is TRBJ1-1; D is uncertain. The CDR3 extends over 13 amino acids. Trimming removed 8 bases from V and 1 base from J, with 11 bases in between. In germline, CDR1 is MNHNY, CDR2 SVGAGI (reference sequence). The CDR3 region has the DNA TGTGCCAGCGGTTGGCACAGGAACACTGAAGCTTTCTTT. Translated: CASGWHRNTEAFF.

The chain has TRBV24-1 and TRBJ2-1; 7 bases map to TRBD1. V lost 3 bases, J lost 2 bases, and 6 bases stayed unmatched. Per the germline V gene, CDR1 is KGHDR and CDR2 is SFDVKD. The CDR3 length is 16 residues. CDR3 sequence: CATSDRTGGTYNEQFF. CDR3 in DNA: TGTGCCACCAGTGATCGGACAGGTGGGACCTACAATGAGCAGTTCTTC.

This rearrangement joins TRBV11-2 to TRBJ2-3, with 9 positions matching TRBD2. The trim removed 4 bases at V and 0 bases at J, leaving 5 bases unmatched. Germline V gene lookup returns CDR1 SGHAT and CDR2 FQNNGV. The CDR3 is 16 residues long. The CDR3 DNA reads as TGTGCCAGCAGCTCCTTAGCGGGAGTGAGCACAGATACGCAGTATTTT. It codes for CASSSLAGVSTDTQYF.

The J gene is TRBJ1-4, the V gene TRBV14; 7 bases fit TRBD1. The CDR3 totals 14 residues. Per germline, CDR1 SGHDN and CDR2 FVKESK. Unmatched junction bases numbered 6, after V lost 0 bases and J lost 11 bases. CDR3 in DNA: TGTGCCAGCAGCCAAGATCCCTCCAGGGGGAAACTGTTTTTT. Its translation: CASSQDPSRGKLFF.

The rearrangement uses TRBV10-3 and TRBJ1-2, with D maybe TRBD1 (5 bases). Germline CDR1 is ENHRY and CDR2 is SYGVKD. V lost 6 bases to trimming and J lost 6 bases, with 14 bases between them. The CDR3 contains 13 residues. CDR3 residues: CAIRSTGLDGYTF. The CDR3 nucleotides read TGTGCCATCAGATCGACGGGACTCGATGGCTACACCTTC.

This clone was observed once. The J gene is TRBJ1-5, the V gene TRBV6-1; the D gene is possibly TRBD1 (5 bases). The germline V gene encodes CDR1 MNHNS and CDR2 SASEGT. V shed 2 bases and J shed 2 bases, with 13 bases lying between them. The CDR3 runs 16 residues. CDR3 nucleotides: TGTGCCAGCAGTGAACTATCCCCGGGGGGCAATCAGCCCCAGCATTTT. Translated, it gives CASSELSPGGNQPQHF.

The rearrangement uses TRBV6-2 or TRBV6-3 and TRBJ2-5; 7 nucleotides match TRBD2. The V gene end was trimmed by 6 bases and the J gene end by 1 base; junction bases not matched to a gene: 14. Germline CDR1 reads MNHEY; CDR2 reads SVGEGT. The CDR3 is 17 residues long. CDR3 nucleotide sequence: TGTGCCAGCAGCCGACGCGGGGGAGGGGCCACCCAAGAGACCCAGTACTTC. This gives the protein CASSRRGGGATQETQYF.

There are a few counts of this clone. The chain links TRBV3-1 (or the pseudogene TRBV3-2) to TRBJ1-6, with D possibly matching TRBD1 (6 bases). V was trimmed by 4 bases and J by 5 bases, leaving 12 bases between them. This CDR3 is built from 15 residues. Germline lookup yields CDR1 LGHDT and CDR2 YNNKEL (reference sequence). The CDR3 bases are TGTGCCAGCAGCCCGGGGGGCAACCATAATTCACCCCTCCACTTT. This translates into CASSPGGNHNSPLHF.

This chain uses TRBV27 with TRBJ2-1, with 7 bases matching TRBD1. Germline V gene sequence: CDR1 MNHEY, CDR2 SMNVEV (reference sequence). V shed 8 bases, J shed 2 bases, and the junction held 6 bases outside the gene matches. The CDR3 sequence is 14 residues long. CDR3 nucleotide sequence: TGTGCCAGCCGTGACAGGGTTCCCTACAATGAGCAGTTCTTC. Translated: CASRDRVPYNEQFF.

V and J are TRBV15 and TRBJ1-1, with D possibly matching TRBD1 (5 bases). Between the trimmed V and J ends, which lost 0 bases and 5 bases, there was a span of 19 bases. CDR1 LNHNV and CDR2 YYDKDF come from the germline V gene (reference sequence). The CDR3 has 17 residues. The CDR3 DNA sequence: TGTGCCACCAGCAGAGAAGTAAGTCGCCAGGGTGGGACTGAAGCTTTCTTT. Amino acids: CATSREVSRQGGTEAFF.

CDR3 nucleotides: TGTGCCAGCAGCCCCCGTGGGACTAGCAGCTACAATGAGCAGTTCTTC. This translates into CASSPRGTSSYNEQFF. The V and J genes are TRBV3-1 (or the pseudogene TRBV3-2) and TRBJ2-1; 9 nucleotides agree with TRBD2. The CDR3 is made up of 16 amino acids. Germline trimming cut 4 bases from V and 3 bases from J; bases unmatched to any gene: 7. CDR1 and CDR2 from the germline V gene are LGHDT and YNNKEL (reference sequence).

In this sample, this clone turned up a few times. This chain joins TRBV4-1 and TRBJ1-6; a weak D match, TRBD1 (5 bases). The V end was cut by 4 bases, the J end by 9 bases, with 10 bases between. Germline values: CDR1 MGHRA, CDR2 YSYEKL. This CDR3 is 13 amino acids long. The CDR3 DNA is TGCGCCAGCAGCCTGAGTGGGGCTTCACCCCTCCACTTT. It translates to CASSLSGASPLHF.

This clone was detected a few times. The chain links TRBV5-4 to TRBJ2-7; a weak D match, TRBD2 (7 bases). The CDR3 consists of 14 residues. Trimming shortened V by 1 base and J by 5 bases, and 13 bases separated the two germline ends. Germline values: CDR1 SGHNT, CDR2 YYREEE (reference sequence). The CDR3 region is CASSLPKRDNEQYF. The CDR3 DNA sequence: TGTGCCAGCAGCTTGCCGAAGCGGGACAACGAGCAGTACTTC. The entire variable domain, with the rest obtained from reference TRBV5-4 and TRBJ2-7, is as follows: ETGVTQSPTHLIKTRGQQVTLRCSSQSGHNTVSWYQQALGQGPQFIFQYYREEENGRGNFPPRFSGLQFPNYSSELNVNALELDDSALYLCASSLPKRDNEQYFGPGTRLTVT.

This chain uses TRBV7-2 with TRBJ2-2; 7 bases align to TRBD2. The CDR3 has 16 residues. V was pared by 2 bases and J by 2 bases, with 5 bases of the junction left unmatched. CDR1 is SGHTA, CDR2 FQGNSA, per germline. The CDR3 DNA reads TGTGCCAGCAGCTTATTTGGCGGGAGCAACACCGGGGAGCTGTTTTTT. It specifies CASSLFGGSNTGELFF.

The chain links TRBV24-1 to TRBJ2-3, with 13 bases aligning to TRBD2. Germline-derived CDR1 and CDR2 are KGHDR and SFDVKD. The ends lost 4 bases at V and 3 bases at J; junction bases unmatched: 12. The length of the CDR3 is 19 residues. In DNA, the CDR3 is TGTGCCACCAGTGACGTTACTAGCGGGAGGGCCGTAGAAACAGATACGCAGTATTTT. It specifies CATSDVTSGRAVETDTQYF.

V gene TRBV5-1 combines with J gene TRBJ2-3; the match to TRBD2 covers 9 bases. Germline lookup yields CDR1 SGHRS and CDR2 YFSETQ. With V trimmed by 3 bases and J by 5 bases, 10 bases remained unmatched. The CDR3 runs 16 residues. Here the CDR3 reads CASSSFSGSLGDTQYF. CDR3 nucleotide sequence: TGCGCCAGCAGCTCGTTTAGCGGGAGTCTGGGAGATACGCAGTATTTT.